A single sample gave rise to the 21 T cell receptor beta chains below, sequenced in a study of response to subunit inactivated influenza vaccine. TCRdb reanalysed the RT-PCR reads using MiXCR and keeps one entry per CDR3 protein. The sample lists just over 300,000 distinct CDR3 sequences; 21% were seen once. This specimen consisted of PBMCs from blood, obtained around 22 months after vaccination. These receptors were taken from a man between 50 and 75 years old who received an inactivated influenza vaccine.

This clonotype turned up a few times. The V and J genes are TRBV4-1 and TRBJ1-1; D unclear. The V end was cut by 0 bases, the J end by 8 bases, with 19 bases between. There are 16 residues in the CDR3. The V gene's germline CDR1 is MGHRA and CDR2 YSYEKL. In nucleotides, the CDR3 is TGCGCCAGCAGCCAAGATCCCGGGCCTGCTTTGGCCGAAGCTTTCTTT. It codes for CASSQDPGPALAEAFF.

The chain couples TRBV25-1 to TRBJ1-3, with 7 positions matching TRBD1. This CDR3 has 14 amino acids. CDR1 and CDR2 (germline): MGHDK, SYGVNS. Trimming took 7 bases from V and 0 from J; bases not matched to a gene: 3. For the CDR3, the DNA is TGTGCCAGCAAGGGGGCGAACTCTGGAAACACCATATATTTT. This codes for CASKGANSGNTIYF.

This chain joins TRBV5-1 and TRBJ1-1, with a weak D call TRBD1 (6 bases). CDR1 is SGHRS, CDR2 YFSETQ, per germline. V lost 4 bases and J lost 1, with 17 bases in between. There are 16 residues in the CDR3. In DNA, the CDR3 is TGCGCCAGCAGCCCGGGATCGGGGGGCTCGAACACTGAAGCTTTCTTT. It encodes CASSPGSGGSNTEAFF. The full variable domain, with the rest looked up from reference TRBV5-1 and TRBJ1-1, is KAGVTQTPRYLIKTRGQQVTLSCSPISGHRSVSWYQQTPGQGLQFLFEYFSETQRNKGNFPGRFSGRQFSNSRSEMNVSTLELGDSALYLCASSPGSGGSNTEAFFGQGTRLTVV.

The V and J genes are TRBV7-6 and TRBJ1-1; D remains unclear. The germline V gene encodes CDR1 SGHVS and CDR2 FNYEAQ. This CDR3 has 14 residues. V was cut by 5 bases and J by 5 bases, with 15 bases left in between. The CDR3 loop reads CASSVDGRGTEAFF. The CDR3 coding sequence is TGTGCCAGCAGCGTGGACGGGCGAGGGACTGAAGCTTTCTTT.

This clonotype was seen only a few times. The chain joins TRBV15 to TRBJ1-1; D might be TRBD1 (5 bases). V lost 0 bases and J lost 4, with 12 bases in between. The CDR3 spans 15 residues. The germline V gene encodes CDR1 LNHNV and CDR2 YYDKDF (reference sequence). DNA for the CDR3: TGTGCCACCAGCAGAGATCCTGGCAGGGTCACTGAAGCTTTCTTT. This encodes CATSRDPGRVTEAFF.

V and J are TRBV5-1 and TRBJ1-2; 9 nucleotides match TRBD1. V lost 6 bases and J lost 4; bases outside the gene matches: 7. In germline, CDR1 is SGHRS, CDR2 YFSETQ. The CDR3 length is 14 residues. The DNA of the CDR3 is TGCGCCAGCACACGGACAGGGGACAGCTATGGCTACACCTTC. Amino acid sequence: CASTRTGDSYGYTF.

This clonotype was observed a handful of times. The CDR3 region is CASSSTGDGNTIYF. In nucleotides, the CDR3 is TGCGCCAGCAGCTCGACAGGGGACGGAAACACCATATATTTT. V gene TRBV5-1 combines with J gene TRBJ1-3; TRBD1 aligns across 8 bases. CDR3 length: 14 residues. The germline V gene encodes CDR1 SGHRS and CDR2 YFSETQ. J lost 4 bases, V lost 3 bases, and 3 bases had no gene match.

The rearrangement links TRBV6-2 or TRBV6-3 to TRBJ2-4; TRBD2 matches 13 bases. The CDR3 has 16 amino acids. Germline CDR1 MNHEY, CDR2 SVGEGT. Germline trimming cut 6 bases from V and 5 bases from J; bases unmatched to any gene: 7. CDR3 residues: CASRPTSGGAQNIQYF. CDR3 nucleotide sequence: TGTGCCAGCAGACCTACTAGCGGGGGGGCCCAAAACATTCAGTACTTC.

This clonotype was found a few times. CDR3 coding DNA: TGCGCCAGCGGCCTAAGGGGAGCCAACACCGGGGAGCTGTTTTTT. This translates into CASGLRGANTGELFF. This chain links TRBV5-1 with TRBJ2-2; possibly TRBD1 or TRBD2 for D (5 bases each). This CDR3 has 15 residues. Germline V lookup: CDR1 SGHRS, CDR2 YFSETQ. The V gene lost 7 bases and the J gene lost 2 bases, with 15 bases spanning the gap. Combining the CDR3 with reference TRBV5-1 and TRBJ2-2 gives the whole variable domain KAGVTQTPRYLIKTRGQQVTLSCSPISGHRSVSWYQQTPGQGLQFLFEYFSETQRNKGNFPGRFSGRQFSNSRSEMNVSTLELGDSALYLCASGLRGANTGELFFGEGSRLTVL.

This sequence joins TRBV11-3 and TRBJ2-1, with 13 positions matching TRBD2. Germline CDR1 is SGHNT and CDR2 is YENEEA. The CDR3 totals 16 residues. V was pared by 6 bases and J by 4 bases, with 6 bases of the junction left unmatched. CDR3 amino acids: CASSSGTSGVYNEQFF. The CDR3 DNA follows: TGTGCCAGCAGTTCCGGGACTAGCGGGGTATACAATGAGCAGTTCTTC. Using reference TRBV11-3 and TRBJ2-1 for the parts outside the CDR3, the full variable domain is EAGVVQSPRYKIIEKKQPVAFWCNPISGHNTLYWYLQNLGQGPELLIRYENEEAVDDSQLPKDRFSAERLKGVDSTLKIQPAELGDSAVYLCASSSGTSGVYNEQFFGPGTRLTVL.

The CDR3 coding sequence is TGCAGCGTTTCCCGACCTTCCTCCTACAATGAGCAGTTCTTC. It specifies CSVSRPSSYNEQFF. V usage is TRBV29-1 and J usage is TRBJ2-1; D is unresolved. There are 14 residues in the CDR3. V shed 5 bases and J shed 0 bases, with 11 bases lying between them. The germline gives CDR1 SQVTM, CDR2 ANQGSEA.

The V and J genes are TRBV28 and TRBJ2-3; D is unclear. The CDR3 extends over 14 amino acids. Germline CDR1 is MDHEN and CDR2 is SYDVKM. Between the trimmed V and J ends, which lost 5 bases and 5 bases, there was a span of 14 bases. As DNA, the CDR3 is TGTGCCAGCAGTCCCCCCGCAGGTCTAGATACGCAGTATTTT. It encodes CASSPPAGLDTQYF.

In this sample, this clonotype turned up a few times. The junction departs from the called germline gene at one end, perhaps through a read error. V usage is TRBV24-1 and J usage is TRBJ1-1, with D possibly matching TRBD1 (6 bases). Germline V lookup: CDR1 KGHDR, CDR2 SFDVKD. The CDR3 length is 14 residues. The CDR3 sequence: CATRETGLNTEAFF. For the CDR3, the DNA is TGTGCCACCCGTGAGACAGGCTTGAACACTGAAGCTTTCTTT.

This clonotype was seen once. The chain combines TRBV7-9 with TRBJ1-4; no reliable D call. CDR3 length equals 14 residues. The V and J ends lost 2 bases and 4 bases respectively, with 8 bases between them. CDR1 SEHNR and CDR2 FQNEAQ come from the germline V gene (reference sequence). This chain's CDR3 is CASSLFGFNEKLFF. The CDR3 bases are TGTGCCAGCAGCTTATTCGGGTTTAATGAAAAACTGTTTTTT.

The chain uses TRBV5-5 and TRBJ2-3; D ambiguous. This CDR3 comprises 14 residues. Trimming left V 4 bases short and J 4 bases short, with 13 bases between. Germline lookup yields CDR1 SGHKS and CDR2 YYEKEE (reference sequence). The CDR3, as DNA: TGTGCCAGCAGCAGTGGGGATCACGCAGATACGCAGTATTTT. Translating gives CASSSGDHADTQYF.

The CDR3: CSASVGLYEQYF. In DNA, the CDR3 is TGCAGTGCTAGTGTAGGACTCTACGAGCAGTACTTC. This chain connects TRBV20-1 to TRBJ2-7; TRBD2 might be the D (5 bases). This CDR3 comprises 12 residues. Germline CDR1 and CDR2: DFQATT and SNEGSKA (reference sequence). V shed 3 bases and J shed 3 bases, with 9 bases lying between them.

This clonotype was recorded a few times. J is TRBJ1-1 and V is TRBV7-9; the D is unclear. V lost 2 bases and J 2 bases, leaving 9 bases between the germline ends. Germline V lookup: CDR1 SEHNR, CDR2 FQNEAQ (reference sequence). The CDR3 extends over 14 amino acids. CDR3 region: CASSLSTANTEAFF. In DNA form, the CDR3 reads TGTGCCAGCAGCTTAAGCACAGCCAACACTGAAGCTTTCTTT.

The chain combines TRBV28 with TRBJ2-7, with 7 bases aligning to TRBD2. The CDR3 sequence is 16 residues long. CDR1 and CDR2 (germline): MDHEN, SYDVKM. Trimming cost V 5 bases and J 0 bases; bases outside gene matches: 10. The CDR3 region is CASSPLLGEGSYEQYF. The CDR3 DNA sequence: TGTGCCAGCAGTCCACTTTTGGGGGAGGGCTCCTACGAGCAGTACTTC.

The chain links TRBV11-2 to TRBJ1-1; 7 bases align to TRBD1. CDR3 length equals 12 residues. CDR1 is SGHAT, CDR2 FQNNGV, per germline. V was pared by 5 bases and J by 7 bases, with 4 bases of the junction left unmatched. Here the CDR3 reads CASSIGTVEAFF. Here the CDR3 DNA reads TGTGCCAGCAGCATAGGGACAGTTGAAGCTTTCTTT.

This chain uses TRBV19 with TRBJ2-2; TRBD1 agrees at 10 bases. The junction had 15 bases not matched to a gene; V was cut back by 6 bases and J by 8 bases. Germline V gene sequence: CDR1 LNHDA, CDR2 SQIVND (reference sequence). The CDR3 runs 17 residues. CDR3 region: CASRASRDRGDLGELFF. The CDR3 nucleotides are TGTGCCAGTAGGGCATCCCGGGACAGGGGCGACTTGGGGGAGCTGTTTTTT.

In this sample, this clonotype turned up a few times. The rearrangement uses TRBV5-1 and TRBJ1-1, with D perhaps matching TRBD1 (6 bases). This CDR3 contains 15 residues. With 1 base removed from V and 3 bases from J, the gap between germline ends came to 13 bases. Germline CDR1 and CDR2: SGHRS and YFSETQ. The CDR3 nucleotides are TGCGCCAGCAGCTTGTTGCAGGGGAGTGACACTGAAGCTTTCTTT. This codes for CASSLLQGSDTEAFF.